A single T cell receptor (beta chain) is shown here with its context. Its antigen is still unknown. This sample is part of a study of shared clonotypes between healthy human individuals. Study results and caveats: Relative to clonotypes present in all four donors, those not shared had lower generation probabilities. The study sampled only blood, and tissue repertoires likely differ.

The repertoire was sequenced with immunoSEQ multiplex PCR; TCRdb's copy has only in-frame clones and lacks some. Of approximately 2.3 million clones listed, approximately 95% are singletons. Germline loops: CDR1 SGHRS, CDR2 YFSETQ. The CDR3 totals 14 residues. The V end lost 0 bases, the J end lost 6 bases, and 9 bases lay between the germline ends. HIV-negative, healthy adults without recent acute infections or vaccinations were the donors. The chain is built from TRBV5-1 and TRBJ2-2, with D perhaps TRBD2 (6 bases). Sequences were obtained from naive CD4+ T cells from PBMCs. Subset indicated: CD45RA+ positively selected. The receptor's source is a man between 18 and 35 years old in good health. Some clones in this sample may be carry-over from other donors' samples. The CDR3 sequence is CASSLAGSPGELFF. In nucleotides, the CDR3 is TGCGCCAGCAGCTTGGCCGGGAGCCCCGGGGAGCTGTTTTTT.